The 19 T cell receptor beta chains in this list originate from one sample, sequenced in a study of T cell responses to AZD1222 COVID-19 vaccine. Using immunoSEQ multiplex PCR, the repertoire was profiled, and TCRdb retains in-frame clones only, with some absent. The repertoire holds 150,000 or so clones, less than 90% seen once, with around 3% in the top ten. Sequenced here: peripheral blood, sampled on day 0 of AZD1222 vaccination. The receptor set was obtained from an adult in good health.

This clone appeared once. The rearrangement links TRBV7-6 to TRBJ2-2; D ambiguous. With 5 bases removed from V and 1 base from J, the gap between germline ends came to 8 bases. This CDR3 has 14 amino acids. The V gene's germline CDR1 is SGHVS and CDR2 FNYEAQ. The CDR3 spells CASSPSGNTGELFF. CDR3 DNA: TGTGCCAGCAGCCCGAGTGGGAACACCGGGGAGCTGTTTTTT. Supplemented by reference TRBV7-6 and TRBJ2-2, the full variable domain reads GAGVSQSPRYKVTKRGQDVALRCDPISGHVSLYWYRQALGQGPEFLTYFNYEAQQDKSGLPNDRFSAERPEGSISTLTIQRTEQRDSAMYRCASSPSGNTGELFFGEGSRLTVL.

V and J are TRBV6-2 or TRBV6-3 and TRBJ1-5; 9 bases agree with TRBD1. In germline, CDR1 is MNHEY, CDR2 SVGEGT. The CDR3 consists of 15 residues. V dropped 6 bases and J dropped 5; count of bases not matched to a gene: 8. CDR3 in DNA: TGTGCCAGCAGCTTGGACAGGGGAGTCTATCAGCCCCAGCATTTT. It encodes CASSLDRGVYQPQHF.

V usage is TRBV7-2 and J usage is TRBJ1-1; perhaps TRBD1 as D (6 bases). The CDR3 length is 15 residues. CDR1 is SGHTA and CDR2 is FQGNSA in the germline V gene. V dropped 5 bases and J dropped 1 base, with 14 bases sitting between them. The CDR3, as DNA: TGTGCCAGCAGCCCATCGGGGGGGGCGAACACTGAAGCTTTCTTT. Amino acids: CASSPSGGANTEAFF.

The chain couples TRBV2 to TRBJ2-4; 12 nucleotides agree with TRBD1. Germline trimming cut 5 bases from V and 7 bases from J; bases unmatched to any gene: 6. Germline lookup yields CDR1 SNHLY and CDR2 FYNNEI. This CDR3 spans 15 amino acids. The CDR3 nucleotides are TGTGCCAGCAGTTGGGACAGGGGGCCAGGTAACATTCAGTACTTC. Translation: CASSWDRGPGNIQYF.

The chain employs TRBV5-1 and TRBJ2-5; D is unresolved. Germline V gene data show CDR1 as SGHRS and CDR2 as YFSETQ. The V gene lost 3 bases and the J gene lost 4 bases, with 19 bases spanning the gap. The CDR3 runs 16 residues. The DNA of the CDR3 is TGCGCCAGCAGCTGGGGTCTTACAAAAAGAGGAGAGACCCAGTACTTC. This codes for CASSWGLTKRGETQYF.

The chain recombines TRBV6-4 with TRBJ1-5, with 7 bases lining up with TRBD1. CDR1 is MRHNA and CDR2 is SNTAGT in the germline V gene. The V gene end was trimmed by 0 bases and the J gene end by 3 bases; junction bases not matched to a gene: 11. The CDR3 sequence is 18 residues long. The chain's CDR3 is CASSDSDRAYRFNQPQHF. Here the CDR3 DNA reads TGTGCCAGCAGTGACTCAGACAGGGCCTACCGTTTCAATCAGCCCCAGCATTTT.

The V call is TRBV10-3, the J call TRBJ2-2; D call uncertain. Trimming removed 3 bases at V and 4 bases at J, with 9 bases between. The length of the CDR3 is 14 residues. Germline V gene lookup returns CDR1 ENHRY and CDR2 SYGVKD. CDR3 sequence: CAISEGRSTGELFF. The CDR3 DNA reads TGTGCCATCAGTGAAGGCAGGTCCACCGGGGAGCTGTTTTTT.

V is TRBV28 and J is TRBJ1-2; perhaps TRBD1 as D (5 bases). Looked up from germline, CDR1 is MDHEN and CDR2 is SYDVKM. V lost 8 bases to trimming and J lost 8 bases, with 18 bases between them. The CDR3 extends over 13 amino acids. CDR3 loop: CASVSGEGLGYTF. CDR3 bases: TGTGCCAGCGTCTCGGGGGAGGGACTAGGCTACACCTTC.

The genes are TRBV6-2 or TRBV6-3 and TRBJ2-3; no firm D call. The CDR3 contains 15 residues. V was pared by 6 bases and J by 1 base, with 14 bases between. Germline CDR1 and CDR2: MNHEY and SVGEGT. CDR3 in DNA: TGTGCCAGCAGCGGAGTAACGGTCGGCACAGATACGCAGTATTTT. Residues: CASSGVTVGTDTQYF.

Regarding this clone: The sample holds other DNA sequences that translate to the same CDR3. The rearrangement links TRBV18 to TRBJ2-5, with TRBD1 identical over 8 bases. Germline V gene sequence: CDR1 KGHSH, CDR2 LQKENI. CDR3 length: 15 residues. V was pared by 2 bases and J by 2 bases, with 4 bases of the junction left unmatched. Here the CDR3 DNA reads TGTGCCAGCTCACCAAAAACAGGGGGACAAGAGACCCAGTACTTC. This sequence encodes CASSPKTGGQETQYF.

The chain couples TRBV7-2 to TRBJ1-6; no definite D call. The CDR3 is made up of 16 amino acids. V was pared by 3 bases and J by 0 bases, with 9 bases between. Germline V lookup: CDR1 SGHTA, CDR2 FQGNSA. This CDR3 is CASSLQRGSYNSPLHF. CDR3 coding DNA: TGTGCCAGCAGCTTGCAGAGAGGCTCCTATAATTCACCCCTCCACTTT.

DNA of the CDR3: TGTGCCAGCAGCTTGCCCAGGGGCCCTGGAAACACCATATATTTT. It translates to CASSLPRGPGNTIYF. The chain uses TRBV7-9 and TRBJ1-3; a weak D match, TRBD1 (6 bases). Germline V gene sequence: CDR1 SEHNR, CDR2 FQNEAQ (reference sequence). The ends were cut back, 3 bases at V and 2 bases at J, with 11 bases in the middle. The CDR3 spans 15 residues.

The V and J genes are TRBV2 and TRBJ2-7; perhaps D is TRBD1 or TRBD2 (5 bases each). The CDR3 extends over 16 amino acids. The germline CDR1 and CDR2 sequences are SNHLY and FYNNEI. V lost 4 bases and J lost 4, with 20 bases in between. CDR3 protein: CASSVIHGTERYEQYF. The CDR3 nucleotides read TGTGCCAGCAGTGTGATCCACGGGACCGAAAGATACGAGCAGTACTTC.

This chain links TRBV28 with TRBJ2-7, with a weak D call TRBD2 (6 bases). Per germline, CDR1 MDHEN and CDR2 SYDVKM. The germline V and J ends were trimmed by 3 bases and 4 bases, with 10 bases remaining between them. The CDR3 has 13 residues. The CDR3, as DNA: TGTGCCAGCAGTTTGAAGGGGACTTACGAGCAGTACTTC. It specifies CASSLKGTYEQYF.

The V call is TRBV18, the J call TRBJ1-6; 7 bases are shared with TRBD1. The CDR3 runs to 13 residues. Trimming cost V 10 bases and J 8 bases; bases outside gene matches: 8. Germline V gene sequence: CDR1 KGHSH, CDR2 LQKENI. Written as DNA, the CDR3 is TGTGCCACCGCCGGGACAGAAGATTCACCCCTCCACTTT. Translation: CATAGTEDSPLHF. Complete variable domain (other parts from reference TRBV18 and TRBJ1-6): NAGVMQNPRHLVRRRGQEARLRCSPMKGHSHVYWYRQLPEEGLKFMVYLQKENIIDESGMPKERFSAEFPKEGPSILRIQQVVRGDSAAYFCATAGTEDSPLHFGNGTRLTVT.

The rearrangement joins TRBV4-1 to TRBJ2-2; D is undetermined. Germline loops: CDR1 MGHRA, CDR2 YSYEKL. This CDR3 comprises 14 residues. V lost 3 bases, J lost 3 bases, and 8 bases lay in between. The CDR3: CASSHRADTGELFF. Here the CDR3 DNA reads TGCGCCAGCAGCCACCGAGCCGACACCGGGGAGCTGTTTTTT.

V and J are TRBV5-4 and TRBJ2-1, with 9 bases lining up with TRBD2. Germline-derived CDR1 and CDR2 are SGHNT and YYREEE (reference sequence). This CDR3 region has 16 residues. Trimming at V came to 0 bases and at J to 5 bases, leaving 6 bases not matched to a gene. CDR3 residues: CASSLGLRGGDNEQFF. In nucleotides, the CDR3 is TGTGCCAGCAGCTTGGGGCTGCGGGGGGGGGACAATGAGCAGTTCTTC.

This sequence joins TRBV6-5 and TRBJ1-1; 10 bases are a match to TRBD1. Unmatched junction bases numbered 8, after V lost 5 bases and J lost 11 bases. Germline-derived CDR1 and CDR2 are MNHEY and SVGAGI. The CDR3 is 13 amino acids. The CDR3 DNA follows: TGTGCCAGCAGTCGCCGGGACAGGGGAGGGGCTTTCTTT. This encodes CASSRRDRGGAFF.

V and J are TRBV10-2 and TRBJ1-5, with no clear D. The CDR3 covers 12 residues. V was shortened by 10 bases and J by 5 bases, with 12 bases between the two germline ends. Germline CDR1 WSHSY, CDR2 SAAADI. Here the CDR3 DNA reads TGCGCCACCTCGGACGGTGATCAGCCCCAGCATTTT. This codes for CATSDGDQPQHF.